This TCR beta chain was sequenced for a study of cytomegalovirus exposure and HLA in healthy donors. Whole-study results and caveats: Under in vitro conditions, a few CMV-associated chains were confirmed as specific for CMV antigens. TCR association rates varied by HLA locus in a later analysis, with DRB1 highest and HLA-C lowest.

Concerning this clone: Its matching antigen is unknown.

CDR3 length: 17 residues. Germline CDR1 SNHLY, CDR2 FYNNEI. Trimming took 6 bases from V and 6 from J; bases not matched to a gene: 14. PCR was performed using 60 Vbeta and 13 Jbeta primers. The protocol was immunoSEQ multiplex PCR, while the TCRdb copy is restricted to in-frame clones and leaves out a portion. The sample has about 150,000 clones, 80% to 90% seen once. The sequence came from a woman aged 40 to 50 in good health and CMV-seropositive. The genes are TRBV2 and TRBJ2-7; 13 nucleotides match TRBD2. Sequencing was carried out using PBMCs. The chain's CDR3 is CASRHATRLAGGLEQYF. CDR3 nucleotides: TGTGCCAGCAGGCACGCGACCAGACTAGCGGGGGGCCTCGAGCAGTACTTC.